These 25 T cell receptor beta chains share one sample of origin, sequenced in a study of a mutant IDH1 vaccine in newly diagnosed glioma. The assay was immunoSEQ multiplex PCR, and TCRdb's table has in-frame clones only and misses some. Of 25,000 to 30,000 clones listed, around 80% are singletons. These receptors' antigens are unknown. Time point noted: week 5, during vaccination. In every dose of vaccine, 300 ug of mutant IDH1 20-mer peptide was given alongside topical imiquimod. This specimen consisted of PBMCs, obtained from a glioma patient whose treatment included an IDH1 peptide vaccine. Receptors were obtained from a man aged 40-49 years with glioma. Some clones in this sample may be carry-over from other donors' samples.

This chain connects TRBV5-5 to TRBJ1-5, with TRBD1 matching over 9 bases. The CDR3 runs to 14 residues. Germline V gene lookup returns CDR1 SGHKS and CDR2 YYEKEE (reference sequence). V shed 3 bases and J 5 bases; nucleotides not matched to a gene: 3. CDR3 bases: TGTGCCAGCAGCTCGACAGGGGGATATCAGCCCCAGCATTTT. This codes for CASSSTGGYQPQHF.

J is TRBJ1-5 and V is TRBV5-6; D unresolved. Germline CDR1 is SGHDT and CDR2 is YYEEEE. This CDR3 is 14 amino acids long. V was clipped by 0 bases and J by 1 base, with 5 bases between them. CDR3: CASSLALSNQPQHF. For the CDR3, the DNA is TGTGCCAGCAGCTTGGCCCTGAGCAATCAGCCCCAGCATTTT.

The table lists this clone with a few counts. This chain joins TRBV9 and TRBJ1-3, with 10 bases lining up with TRBD1. The V and J ends lost 3 bases and 7 bases, in that order; junction bases with no gene match: 7. Germline-derived CDR1 and CDR2 are SGDLS and YYNGEE. CDR3 length: 15 residues. The CDR3 reads CASSGPTTGGNTIYF. The CDR3 bases are TGTGCCAGCAGCGGCCCGACGACAGGGGGCAACACCATATATTTT.

This sequence joins TRBV7-6 and TRBJ1-1; D is uncertain. The germline CDR1 and CDR2 sequences are SGHVS and FNYEAQ. The length of the CDR3 is 13 residues. With 6 bases removed from V and 6 bases from J, the gap between germline ends came to 14 bases. The CDR3 loop is CASRDSGSPEAFF. The CDR3 region has the DNA TGTGCCAGCAGGGATTCGGGGTCACCTGAAGCTTTCTTT.

The chain couples TRBV4-2 to TRBJ2-7; the D is unclear. Germline-derived CDR1 and CDR2 are LGHNA and YNFKEQ. The CDR3 totals 15 residues. The V end was cut by 0 bases, the J end by 3 bases, with 12 bases between. The CDR3 is CASSQDSASLYEQYF. Written as DNA, the CDR3 is TGTGCCAGCAGCCAAGATAGTGCCAGCCTCTACGAGCAGTACTTC.

The CDR3 bases are TGTGCCAGCAGCTTAGGGGCGGAAACAACTAATGAAAAACTGTTTTTT. Protein product: CASSLGAETTNEKLFF. The chain recombines TRBV7-9 with TRBJ1-4; D call uncertain. CDR3 length: 16 amino acids. CDR1 and CDR2 from the germline V gene are SEHNR and FQNEAQ (reference sequence). Trimming removed 1 base at V and 0 bases at J, with 9 bases between.

The V gene is TRBV4-1, the J gene TRBJ1-1, with 7 bases identical to TRBD1. This CDR3 region has 15 residues. In germline, CDR1 is MGHRA, CDR2 YSYEKL. The junction had 5 bases not matched to a gene; V was cut back by 4 bases and J by 0 bases. Here the CDR3 DNA reads TGCGCCAGCAGCCCACGAGGGACAGTGAACACTGAAGCTTTCTTT. Encoded protein: CASSPRGTVNTEAFF.

V and J are TRBV10-3 and TRBJ1-1; 9 bases map to TRBD1. The V segment lost 6 bases and the J segment 0 bases; nucleotides outside the gene matches: 8. Germline values: CDR1 ENHRY, CDR2 SYGVKD. The CDR3 has 16 amino acids. The DNA for the CDR3 is TGTGCCATCAGGCCCGACAGGGGGTGGGTGAACACTGAAGCTTTCTTT. It specifies CAIRPDRGWVNTEAFF.

This sequence joins TRBV19 and TRBJ1-4, with D maybe TRBD1 (6 bases). The CDR3 is 14 residues long. Trimming left V 7 bases short and J 7 bases short, with 16 bases between. Germline V lookup: CDR1 LNHDA, CDR2 SQIVND (reference sequence). CDR3 coding DNA: TGTGCCAGTAAAGAGGGACATAATAGTGAAAAACTGTTTTTT. It encodes CASKEGHNSEKLFF.

The chain couples TRBV30 to TRBJ2-2; D is perhaps TRBD1 (6 bases). The CDR3 loop spans 14 amino acids. CDR1 and CDR2 (germline): GTSNPN, SVGIG (reference sequence). V lost 8 bases, J lost 2 bases, and 15 bases lay in between. In DNA, the CDR3 is TGTGCCCACCGACAACAGGGTAACACCGGGGAGCTGTTTTTT. Protein product: CAHRQQGNTGELFF.

The chain couples TRBV5-1 to TRBJ2-1, with D possibly being TRBD2 (5 bases). The germline V gene has CDR1 SGHRS and CDR2 YFSETQ. This CDR3 is built from 14 residues. Trimming stripped 10 bases from V and 6 bases from J, with 20 bases between. This CDR3 reads CASTRIGAANEQFF. CDR3 nucleotide sequence: TGCGCCTCTACTCGGATCGGAGCGGCCAATGAGCAGTTCTTC.

This chain links TRBV5-6 with TRBJ2-4; either TRBD1 or TRBD2 may fit D (7 bases each). V was clipped by 4 bases and J by 7 bases, with 12 bases between them. CDR3 length: 13 residues. CDR1 and CDR2 from the germline V gene are SGHDT and YYEEEE. The CDR3 region is CASSPQGGNIQYF. The CDR3 DNA sequence: TGTGCCAGCAGCCCGCAGGGGGGGAACATTCAGTACTTC.

This clone has a single count. The chain recombines TRBV27 with TRBJ1-1; D not resolved. The V end was cut by 4 bases, the J end by 4 bases, with 4 bases between. Germline loops: CDR1 MNHEY, CDR2 SMNVEV (reference sequence). The CDR3 has 11 amino acids. CDR3 nucleotide sequence: TGTGCCAGCAGTTCATTCACTGAAGCTTTCTTT. This translates into CASSSFTEAFF.

The chain has TRBV19 and TRBJ1-1; the D is unclear. CDR1 and CDR2 (germline): LNHDA, SQIVND (reference sequence). The CDR3 runs 14 residues. Between the trimmed V and J ends, which lost 1 base and 1 base, there was a span of 7 bases. The CDR3, as DNA: TGTGCCAGTAGTATAGCCCAGAGGAACACTGAAGCTTTCTTT. This translates into CASSIAQRNTEAFF. Using reference TRBV19 and TRBJ1-1 for the parts outside the CDR3, the full variable domain is DGGITQSPKYLFRKEGQNVTLSCEQNLNHDAMYWYRQDPGQGLRLIYYSQIVNDFQKGDIAEGYSVSREKKESFPLTVTSAQKNPTAFYLCASSIAQRNTEAFFGQGTRLTVV.

V usage is TRBV18 and J usage is TRBJ1-2; TRBD1 might be the D (5 bases). This CDR3 comprises 14 residues. V lost 3 bases and J lost 4, with 12 bases in between. CDR1 and CDR2 (germline): KGHSH, LQKENI. CDR3 sequence: CASSPFPDSYGYTF. The CDR3 nucleotides read TGTGCCAGCTCACCTTTTCCAGACAGCTATGGCTACACCTTC.

This clone was seen just once. The rearrangement uses TRBV6-6 and TRBJ2-7, with a weak D call TRBD1 (6 bases). CDR1 MNHNY and CDR2 SVGAGI come from the germline V gene (reference sequence). The V and J ends lost 6 bases and 1 base respectively, with 13 bases between them. CDR3 length: 14 residues. DNA for the CDR3: TGTGCCAGCAGCCTACGGACAGCATCCTACGAGCAGTACTTC. This encodes CASSLRTASYEQYF.

V and J are TRBV2 and TRBJ1-2; D gene ambiguous. V was cut by 5 bases and J by 1 base, with 8 bases left in between. The CDR3 contains 13 residues. Per the germline V gene, CDR1 is SNHLY and CDR2 is FYNNEI. This CDR3 reads CASSPPDNYGYTF. In nucleotides, the CDR3 is TGTGCCAGCAGTCCCCCCGATAACTATGGCTACACCTTC. Full variable domain (missing parts from reference TRBV2 and TRBJ1-2): EPEVTQTPSHQVTQMGQEVILRCVPISNHLYFYWYRQILGQKVEFLVSFYNNEISEKSEIFDDQFSVERPDGSNFTLKIRSTKLEDSAMYFCASSPPDNYGYTFGSGTRLTVV.

The chain uses TRBV7-2 and TRBJ1-5; TRBD1 agrees at 7 bases. The CDR3 spans 17 residues. The V segment lost 5 bases and the J segment 7 bases; nucleotides outside the gene matches: 17. Germline-derived CDR1 and CDR2 are SGHTA and FQGNSA. This CDR3 is CASSRGGSRGFRQPQHF. In DNA, the CDR3 is TGTGCCAGCAGCCGGGGGGGGAGCAGGGGGTTCAGACAGCCCCAGCATTTT.

CDR3 region: CASSILRDGRHYGYTF. In nucleotides, the CDR3 is TGTGCCAGTAGTATCCTTCGGGACGGAAGACACTATGGCTACACCTTC. This rearrangement joins TRBV19 to TRBJ1-2, with D possibly TRBD1 on 5 matching bases. This CDR3 is built from 16 residues. Between the trimmed V and J ends, which lost 3 bases and 3 bases, there was a span of 17 bases. Per the germline V gene, CDR1 is LNHDA and CDR2 is SQIVND (reference sequence).

J is TRBJ2-2 and V is TRBV2, with 9 bases matching TRBD2. V lost 8 bases to trimming and J lost 2 bases; unmatched junction nucleotides: 9. Germline V gives CDR1 SNHLY, CDR2 FYNNEI. The CDR3 is 16 residues long. This chain's CDR3 is CASSNPSGVNTGELFF. As DNA, the CDR3 is TGTGCCAGCTCGAATCCTAGCGGGGTTAACACCGGGGAGCTGTTTTTT.

This clone turned up a few times. This sequence joins TRBV5-1 and TRBJ1-1, with D tentatively TRBD1 (5 bases). Germline V gene lookup returns CDR1 SGHRS and CDR2 YFSETQ. The V gene lost 0 bases and the J gene lost 5 bases, with 14 bases spanning the gap. The CDR3 extends over 15 amino acids. The CDR3 DNA reads TGCGCCAGCAGCTTGGAAGCGGCGGGGGATACTGAAGCTTTCTTT. Encoded protein: CASSLEAAGDTEAFF.

V and J are TRBV6-1 and TRBJ1-2; a weak D match, TRBD1 (5 bases). The CDR3 has 13 residues. Trimming shortened V by 3 bases and J by 3 bases, and 8 bases separated the two germline ends. Germline assignment: CDR1 MNHNS and CDR2 SASEGT. The CDR3, as DNA: TGTGCCAGCAGTGACGGGGCAGACTATGGCTACACCTTC. Translation: CASSDGADYGYTF.

The J gene is TRBJ1-5, the V gene TRBV6-5; 7 bases are shared with TRBD1. J was trimmed by 2 bases and V by 4 bases; bases with no gene match: 8. This CDR3 contains 16 residues. From germline, CDR1 is MNHEY and CDR2 SVGAGI. CDR3 DNA: TGTGCCAGCAGTTCCGACAGGGCTGGTGGCAATCAGCCCCAGCATTTT. Protein product: CASSSDRAGGNQPQHF.

The V gene is TRBV18, the J gene TRBJ2-5; D is undetermined. The V end lost 1 base, the J end lost 2 bases, and 2 bases lay between the germline ends. The CDR3 contains 12 residues. Per germline, CDR1 KGHSH and CDR2 LQKENI. For the CDR3, the DNA is TGTGCCAGCTCACCACGTCAAGAGACCCAGTACTTC. This translates into CASSPRQETQYF.

The V gene is TRBV2, the J gene TRBJ2-5, with D possibly being TRBD1 (6 bases). Germline V gene sequence: CDR1 SNHLY, CDR2 FYNNEI. The ends were cut back, 1 base at V and 5 bases at J, with 11 bases in the middle. The CDR3 has 14 amino acids. CDR3 residues: CASSEVSQGETQYF. The CDR3 bases are TGTGCCAGCAGTGAAGTGTCCCAGGGGGAGACCCAGTACTTC.